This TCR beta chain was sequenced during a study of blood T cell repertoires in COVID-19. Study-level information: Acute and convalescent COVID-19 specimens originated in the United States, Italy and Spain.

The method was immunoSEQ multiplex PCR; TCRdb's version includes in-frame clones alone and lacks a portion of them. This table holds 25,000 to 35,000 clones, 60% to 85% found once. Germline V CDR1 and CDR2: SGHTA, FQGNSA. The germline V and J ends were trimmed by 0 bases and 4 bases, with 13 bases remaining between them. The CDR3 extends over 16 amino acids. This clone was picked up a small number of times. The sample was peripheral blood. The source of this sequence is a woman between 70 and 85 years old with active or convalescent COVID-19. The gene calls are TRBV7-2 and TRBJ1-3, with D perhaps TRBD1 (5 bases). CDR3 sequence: CASSLAAAGEGNTIYF. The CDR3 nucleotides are TGTGCCAGCAGCTTAGCTGCCGCGGGGGAAGGAAACACCATATATTTT.